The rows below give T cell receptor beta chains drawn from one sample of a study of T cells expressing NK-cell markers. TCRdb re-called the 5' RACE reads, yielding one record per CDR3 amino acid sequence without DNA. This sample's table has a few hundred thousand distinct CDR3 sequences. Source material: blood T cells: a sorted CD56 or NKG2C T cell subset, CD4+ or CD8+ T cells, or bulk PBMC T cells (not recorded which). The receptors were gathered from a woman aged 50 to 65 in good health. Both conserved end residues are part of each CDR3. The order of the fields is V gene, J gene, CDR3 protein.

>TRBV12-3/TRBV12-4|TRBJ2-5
CASSSPAREIQRWTQYF
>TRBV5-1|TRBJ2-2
CASSLKWANPRIKNTGELFF
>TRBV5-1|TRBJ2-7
CASSLSSGRLIEQYF
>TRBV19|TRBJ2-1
CASSPYSGRAQSSYNEQFF
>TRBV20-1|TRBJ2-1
CSARGRHYNEQFF
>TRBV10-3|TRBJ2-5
CAISEPGLAGAQETQYF
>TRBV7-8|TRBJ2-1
CASSLERLAGYNEQFF
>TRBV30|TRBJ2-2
CAWSVLVGRANTGELFF
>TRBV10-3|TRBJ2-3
CATTNTDTQYF
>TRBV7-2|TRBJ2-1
CASSLFGTSGSYNEQFF
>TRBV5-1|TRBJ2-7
CASSLEVAHYEQYF
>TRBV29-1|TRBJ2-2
CSVAVGLQNTGELFF